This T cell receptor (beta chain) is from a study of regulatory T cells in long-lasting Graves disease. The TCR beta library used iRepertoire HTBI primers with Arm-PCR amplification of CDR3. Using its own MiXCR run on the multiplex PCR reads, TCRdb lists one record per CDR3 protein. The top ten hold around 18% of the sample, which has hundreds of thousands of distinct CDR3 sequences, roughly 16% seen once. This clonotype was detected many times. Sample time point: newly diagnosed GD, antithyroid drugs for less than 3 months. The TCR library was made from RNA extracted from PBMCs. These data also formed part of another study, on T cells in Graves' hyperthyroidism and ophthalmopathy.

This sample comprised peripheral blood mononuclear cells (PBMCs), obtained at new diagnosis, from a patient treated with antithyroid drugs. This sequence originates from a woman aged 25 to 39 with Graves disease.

CDR3 region: CASSLGGATTYEQYF. The CDR3 coding sequence is TGTGCCAGCAGCTTAGGGGGAGCCACGACCTACGAGCAGTACTTC. The chain has TRBV7-2 and TRBJ2-7, with D tentatively TRBD2 (5 bases). Germline loops: CDR1 SGHTA, CDR2 FQGNSA. This CDR3 comprises 15 residues. V was cut by 1 base and J by 2 bases, with 12 bases left in between. Combining the CDR3 with reference TRBV7-2 and TRBJ2-7 gives the whole variable domain GAGVSQSPSNKVTEKGKDVELRCDPISGHTALYWYRQSLGQGLEFLIYFQGNSAPDKSGLPSDRFSAERTGGSVSTLTIQRTQQEDSAVYLCASSLGGATTYEQYFGPGTRLTVT.